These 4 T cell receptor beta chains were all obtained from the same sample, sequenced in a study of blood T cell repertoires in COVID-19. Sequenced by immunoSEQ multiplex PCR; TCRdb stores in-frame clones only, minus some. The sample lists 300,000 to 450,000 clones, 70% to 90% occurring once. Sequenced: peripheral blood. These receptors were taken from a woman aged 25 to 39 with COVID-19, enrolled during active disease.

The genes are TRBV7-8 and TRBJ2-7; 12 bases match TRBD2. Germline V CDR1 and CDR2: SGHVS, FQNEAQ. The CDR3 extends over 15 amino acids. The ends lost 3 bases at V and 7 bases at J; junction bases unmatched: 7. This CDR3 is CASSLVSSGRGEQYF. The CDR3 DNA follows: TGTGCCAGCAGCTTGGTGTCTAGCGGGAGGGGAGAGCAGTACTTC.

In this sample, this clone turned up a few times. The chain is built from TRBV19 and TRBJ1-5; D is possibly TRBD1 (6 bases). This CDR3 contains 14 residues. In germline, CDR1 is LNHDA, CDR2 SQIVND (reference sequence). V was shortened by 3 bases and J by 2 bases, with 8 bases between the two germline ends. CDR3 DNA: TGTGCCAGTAGTATTAACAGGGGCAATCAGCCCCAGCATTTT. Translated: CASSINRGNQPQHF.

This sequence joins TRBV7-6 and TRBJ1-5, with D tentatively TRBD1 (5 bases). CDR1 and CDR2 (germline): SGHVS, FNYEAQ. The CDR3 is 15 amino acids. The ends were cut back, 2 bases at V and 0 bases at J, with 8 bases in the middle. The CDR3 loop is CASSLSGNSNQPQHF. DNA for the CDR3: TGTGCCAGCAGCTTATCAGGGAATAGCAATCAGCCCCAGCATTTT.

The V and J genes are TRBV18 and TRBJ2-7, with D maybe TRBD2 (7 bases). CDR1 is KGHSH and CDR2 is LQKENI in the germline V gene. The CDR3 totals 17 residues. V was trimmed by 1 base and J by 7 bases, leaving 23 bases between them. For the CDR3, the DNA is TGTGCCAGCTCACCACTTCCGGGGGGCGCGTCTCTGGGTGAGCAGTACTTC. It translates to CASSPLPGGASLGEQYF.